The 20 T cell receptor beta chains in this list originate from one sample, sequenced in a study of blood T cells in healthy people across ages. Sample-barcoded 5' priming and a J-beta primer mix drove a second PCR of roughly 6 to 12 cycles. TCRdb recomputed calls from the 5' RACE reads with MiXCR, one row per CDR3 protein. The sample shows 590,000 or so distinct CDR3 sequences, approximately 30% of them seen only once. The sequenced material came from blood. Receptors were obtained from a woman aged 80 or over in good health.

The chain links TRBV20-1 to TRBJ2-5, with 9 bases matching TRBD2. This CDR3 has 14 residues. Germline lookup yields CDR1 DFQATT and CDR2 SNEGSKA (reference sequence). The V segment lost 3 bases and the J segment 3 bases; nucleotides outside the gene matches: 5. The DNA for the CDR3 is TGCAGTGCTAGGCGGAGCGGGGGGAAAGAGACCCAGTACTTC. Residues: CSARRSGGKETQYF.

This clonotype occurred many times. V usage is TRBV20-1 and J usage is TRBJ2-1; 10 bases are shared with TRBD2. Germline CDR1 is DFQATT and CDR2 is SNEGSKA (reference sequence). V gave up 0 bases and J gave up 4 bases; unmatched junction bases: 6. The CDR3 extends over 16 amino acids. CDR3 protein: CSAREPAGGPYNEQFF. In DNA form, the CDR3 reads TGCAGTGCTAGAGAGCCAGCGGGGGGGCCGTACAATGAGCAGTTCTTC.

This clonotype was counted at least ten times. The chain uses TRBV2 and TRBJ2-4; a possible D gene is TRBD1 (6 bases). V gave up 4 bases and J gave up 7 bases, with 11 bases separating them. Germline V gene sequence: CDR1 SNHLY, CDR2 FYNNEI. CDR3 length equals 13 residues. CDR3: CASSVTGSNIQYF. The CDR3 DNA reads TGTGCCAGCAGTGTTACAGGGTCGAACATTCAGTACTTC.

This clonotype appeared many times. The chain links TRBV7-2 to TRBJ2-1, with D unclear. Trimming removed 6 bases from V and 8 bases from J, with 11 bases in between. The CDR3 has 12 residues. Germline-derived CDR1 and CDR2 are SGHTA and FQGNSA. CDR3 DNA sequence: TGTGCCAGCAGACGATCGGCCGATGAGCAGTTCTTC. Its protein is CASRRSADEQFF.

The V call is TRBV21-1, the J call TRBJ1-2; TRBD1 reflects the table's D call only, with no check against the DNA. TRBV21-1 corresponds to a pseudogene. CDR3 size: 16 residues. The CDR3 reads CASSLLDRKANYGYTF. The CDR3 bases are TGTGCCAGCAGCCTTCTCGACAGAAAGGCTAACTATGGCTACACCTTC.

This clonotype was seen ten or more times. The CDR3 DNA reads as TGCAGTGCTAGAGTAGGGACAGGGGTCTACGAGCAGTACTTC. Protein sequence: CSARVGTGVYEQYF. This rearrangement joins TRBV20-1 to TRBJ2-7, with 10 bases that match TRBD1. The trim removed 1 base at V and 3 bases at J, leaving 3 bases unmatched. CDR1 DFQATT and CDR2 SNEGSKA come from the germline V gene (reference sequence). The CDR3 is 14 residues long.

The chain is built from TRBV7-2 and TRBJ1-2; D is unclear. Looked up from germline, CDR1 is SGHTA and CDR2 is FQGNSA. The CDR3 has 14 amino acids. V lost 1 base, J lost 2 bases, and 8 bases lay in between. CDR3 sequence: CASSLVRQNYGYTF. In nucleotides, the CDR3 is TGTGCCAGCAGCTTAGTGCGGCAGAACTATGGCTACACCTTC.

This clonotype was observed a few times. CDR3 in amino acids: CASSQVRDRGETQFF. CDR3 DNA: TGTGCCAGCAGCCAAGTGCGGGACAGGGGAGAGACCCAGTTCTTC. The V and J genes are TRBV3-1 and TRBJ2-1, with 10 bases matching TRBD1. V lost 1 base, J lost 13 bases, and 10 bases stayed unmatched. Per germline, CDR1 LGHDT and CDR2 YNNKEL (reference sequence). The CDR3 covers 15 residues.

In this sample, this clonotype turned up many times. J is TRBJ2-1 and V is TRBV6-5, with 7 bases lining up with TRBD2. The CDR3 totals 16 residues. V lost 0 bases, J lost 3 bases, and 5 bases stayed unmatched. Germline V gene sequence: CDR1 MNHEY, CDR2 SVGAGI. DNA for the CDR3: TGTGCCAGCAGTTACTCGGGCGGGGGAGACTACAATGAGCAGTTCTTC. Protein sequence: CASSYSGGGDYNEQFF.

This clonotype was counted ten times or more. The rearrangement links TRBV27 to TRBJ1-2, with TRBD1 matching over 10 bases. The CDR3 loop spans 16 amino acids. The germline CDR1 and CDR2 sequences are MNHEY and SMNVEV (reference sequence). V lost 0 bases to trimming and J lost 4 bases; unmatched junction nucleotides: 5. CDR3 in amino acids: CASSLSRQGALYGYTF. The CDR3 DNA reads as TGTGCCAGCAGTTTATCCAGACAGGGGGCTCTCTATGGCTACACCTTC.

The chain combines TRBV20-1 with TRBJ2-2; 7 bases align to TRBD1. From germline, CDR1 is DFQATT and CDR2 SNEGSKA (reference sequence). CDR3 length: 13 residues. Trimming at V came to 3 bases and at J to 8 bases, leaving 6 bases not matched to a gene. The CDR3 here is CSARNRGPGELFF. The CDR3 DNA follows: TGCAGTGCTAGGAACAGGGGTCCTGGGGAGCTGTTTTTT.

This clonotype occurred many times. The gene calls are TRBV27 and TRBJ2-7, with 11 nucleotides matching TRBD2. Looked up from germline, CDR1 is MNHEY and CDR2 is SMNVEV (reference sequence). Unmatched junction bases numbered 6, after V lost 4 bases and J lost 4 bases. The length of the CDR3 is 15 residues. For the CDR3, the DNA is TGTGCCAGCAGTTCCCCGGGACTAGCGGTTTACGAGCAGTACTTC. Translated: CASSSPGLAVYEQYF.

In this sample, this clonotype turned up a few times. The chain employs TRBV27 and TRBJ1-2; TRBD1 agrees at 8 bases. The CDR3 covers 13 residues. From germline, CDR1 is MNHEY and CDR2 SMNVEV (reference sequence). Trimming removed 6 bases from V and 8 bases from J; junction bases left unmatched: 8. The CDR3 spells CASRRQGLRGYTF. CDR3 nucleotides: TGTGCCAGCAGGAGACAGGGGCTTCGGGGCTACACCTTC.

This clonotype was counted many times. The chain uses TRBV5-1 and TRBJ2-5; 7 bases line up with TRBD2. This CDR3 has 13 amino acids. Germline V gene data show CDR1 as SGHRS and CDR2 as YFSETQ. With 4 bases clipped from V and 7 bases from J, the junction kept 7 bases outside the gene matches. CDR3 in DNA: TGCGCCAGCAGCAACGGACCTAGCGGGACCCAGTACTTC. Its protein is CASSNGPSGTQYF.

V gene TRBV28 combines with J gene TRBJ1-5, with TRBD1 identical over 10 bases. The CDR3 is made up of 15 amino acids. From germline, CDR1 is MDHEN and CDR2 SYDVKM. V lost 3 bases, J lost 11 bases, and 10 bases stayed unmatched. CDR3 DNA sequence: TGTGCCAGCAGTTTTTTGGGGACAGGGGAAGAGACCCAGCATTTT. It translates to CASSFLGTGEETQHF.

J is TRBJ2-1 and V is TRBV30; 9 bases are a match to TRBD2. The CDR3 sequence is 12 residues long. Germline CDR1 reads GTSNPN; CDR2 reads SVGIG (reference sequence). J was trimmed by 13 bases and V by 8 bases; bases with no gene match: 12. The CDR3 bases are TGTGCCCTGAGCGGGGGGAAGGAGACCCAGTTCTTC. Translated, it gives CALSGGKETQFF.

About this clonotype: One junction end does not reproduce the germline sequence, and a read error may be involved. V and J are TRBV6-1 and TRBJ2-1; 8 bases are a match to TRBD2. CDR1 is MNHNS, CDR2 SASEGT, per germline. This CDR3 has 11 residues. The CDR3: CASSGRLARVF. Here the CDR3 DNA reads TGTGCCAGCAGTGGCCGACTAGCGCGGGTCTTC.

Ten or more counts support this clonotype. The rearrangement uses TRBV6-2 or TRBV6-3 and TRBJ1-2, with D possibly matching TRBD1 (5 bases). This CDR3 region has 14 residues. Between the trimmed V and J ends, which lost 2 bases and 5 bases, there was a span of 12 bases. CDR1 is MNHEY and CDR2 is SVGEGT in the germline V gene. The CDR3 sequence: CASSYAQGVYGYTF. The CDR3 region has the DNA TGTGCCAGCAGTTACGCCCAGGGAGTATATGGCTACACCTTC.

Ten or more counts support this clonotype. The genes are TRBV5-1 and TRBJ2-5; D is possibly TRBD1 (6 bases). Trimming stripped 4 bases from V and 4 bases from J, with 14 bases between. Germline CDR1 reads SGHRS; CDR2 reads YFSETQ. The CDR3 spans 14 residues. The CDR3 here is CASSRSGGTETQYF. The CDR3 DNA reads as TGCGCCAGCAGCCGGAGTGGGGGCACAGAGACCCAGTACTTC. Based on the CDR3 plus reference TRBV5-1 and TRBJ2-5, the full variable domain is KAGVTQTPRYLIKTRGQQVTLSCSPISGHRSVSWYQQTPGQGLQFLFEYFSETQRNKGNFPGRFSGRQFSNSRSEMNVSTLELGDSALYLCASSRSGGTETQYFGPGTRLLVL.

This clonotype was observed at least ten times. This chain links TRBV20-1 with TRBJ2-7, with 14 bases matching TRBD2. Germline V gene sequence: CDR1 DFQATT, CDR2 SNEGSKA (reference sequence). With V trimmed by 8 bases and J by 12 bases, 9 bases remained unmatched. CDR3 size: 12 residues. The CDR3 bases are TGCAGTTATAGACTAGCGGGGGGGACGTTGTACTTC. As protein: CSYRLAGGTLYF.